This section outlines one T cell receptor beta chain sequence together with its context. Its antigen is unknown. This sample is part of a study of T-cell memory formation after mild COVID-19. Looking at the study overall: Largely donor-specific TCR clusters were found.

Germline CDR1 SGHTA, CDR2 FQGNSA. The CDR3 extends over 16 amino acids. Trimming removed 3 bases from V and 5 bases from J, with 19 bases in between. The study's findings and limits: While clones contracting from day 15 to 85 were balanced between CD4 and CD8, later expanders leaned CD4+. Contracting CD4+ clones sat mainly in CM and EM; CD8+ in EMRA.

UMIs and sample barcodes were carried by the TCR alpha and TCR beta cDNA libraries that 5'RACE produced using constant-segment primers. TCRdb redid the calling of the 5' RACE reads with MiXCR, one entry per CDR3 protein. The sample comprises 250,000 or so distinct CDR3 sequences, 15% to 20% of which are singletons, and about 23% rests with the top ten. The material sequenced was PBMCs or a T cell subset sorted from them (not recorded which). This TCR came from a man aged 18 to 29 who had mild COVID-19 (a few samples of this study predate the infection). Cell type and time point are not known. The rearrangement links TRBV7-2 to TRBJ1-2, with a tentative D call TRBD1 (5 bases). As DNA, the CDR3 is TGTGCCAGCAGCTTTTCCGGGGCCGCTCTACTTTATGGCTACACCTTC. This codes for CASSFSGAALLYGYTF.